This T cell receptor (beta chain) was sequenced in a study of blood T cell repertoires in COVID-19. Study details: Samples taken during acute and convalescent COVID-19 were collected in the United States, Italy and Spain. In each case, the material was cDNA or gDNA derived from T cells, B-cell-depleted T cells, or PBMCs.

Methods used by the authors: Amplification with reference gene primers provided the estimates of nucleated cell counts. Measured with immunoSEQ multiplex PCR; TCRdb has only the in-frame clones, and not every one. That table supplies the V and J calls and clone size; D and trimming were determined from the DNA. This table has roughly 76,000 clones, around nine tenths appearing once. This CDR3 has 16 amino acids. Trimming removed 2 bases from V and 5 bases from J; junction bases left unmatched: 8. CDR1 is SGHTA and CDR2 is FQGNSA in the germline V gene. The sample was peripheral blood. This receptor was obtained from a man aged 45 to 65 with acute or convalescent COVID-19. The V gene is TRBV7-2, the J gene TRBJ2-1, with 8 bases that match TRBD2. CDR3 amino acids: CASSLNGRAFHNEQFF. The CDR3, as DNA: TGTGCCAGCAGCTTAAACGGGAGGGCCTTCCACAATGAGCAGTTCTTC. The variable domain in full, with the rest retrieved from reference TRBV7-2 and TRBJ2-1, is GAGVSQSPSNKVTEKGKDVELRCDPISGHTALYWYRQSLGQGLEFLIYFQGNSAPDKSGLPSDRFSAERTGGSVSTLTIQRTQQEDSAVYLCASSLNGRAFHNEQFFGPGTRLTVL.